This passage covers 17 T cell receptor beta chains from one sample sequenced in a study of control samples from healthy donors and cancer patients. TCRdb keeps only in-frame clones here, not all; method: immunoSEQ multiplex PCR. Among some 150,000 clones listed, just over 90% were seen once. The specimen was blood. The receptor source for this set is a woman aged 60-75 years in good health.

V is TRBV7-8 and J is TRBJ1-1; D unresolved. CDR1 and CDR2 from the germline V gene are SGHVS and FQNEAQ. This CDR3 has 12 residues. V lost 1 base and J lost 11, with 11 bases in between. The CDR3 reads CASSLEEGRAFF. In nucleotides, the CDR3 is TGTGCCAGCAGCTTAGAGGAGGGAAGGGCTTTCTTT.

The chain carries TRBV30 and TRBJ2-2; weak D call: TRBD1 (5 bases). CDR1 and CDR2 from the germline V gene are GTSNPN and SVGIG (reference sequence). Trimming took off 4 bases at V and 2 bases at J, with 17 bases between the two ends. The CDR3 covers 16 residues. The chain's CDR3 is CAWTSIGVPNTGELFF. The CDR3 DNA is TGTGCCTGGACCTCAATAGGGGTACCTAACACCGGGGAGCTGTTTTTT.

The CDR3 loop reads CASSPPGRGEPGELFF. In DNA form, the CDR3 reads TGCGCCAGCAGCCCTCCCGGTCGGGGTGAACCCGGGGAGCTGTTTTTT. This sequence joins TRBV5-1 and TRBJ2-2; D possibly corresponds to TRBD2 (5 bases). Germline CDR1 is SGHRS and CDR2 is YFSETQ. Trimming left V 4 bases short and J 6 bases short, with 19 bases between. The CDR3 loop spans 16 amino acids.

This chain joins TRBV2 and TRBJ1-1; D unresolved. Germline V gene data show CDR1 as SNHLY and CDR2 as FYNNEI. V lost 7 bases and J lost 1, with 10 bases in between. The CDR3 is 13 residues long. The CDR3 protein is CASTGQSNTEAFF. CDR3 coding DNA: TGTGCCAGCACTGGGCAGTCGAACACTGAAGCTTTCTTT. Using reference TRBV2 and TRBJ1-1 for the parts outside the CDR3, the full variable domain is EPEVTQTPSHQVTQMGQEVILRCVPISNHLYFYWYRQILGQKVEFLVSFYNNEISEKSEIFDDQFSVERPDGSNFTLKIRSTKLEDSAMYFCASTGQSNTEAFFGQGTRLTVV.

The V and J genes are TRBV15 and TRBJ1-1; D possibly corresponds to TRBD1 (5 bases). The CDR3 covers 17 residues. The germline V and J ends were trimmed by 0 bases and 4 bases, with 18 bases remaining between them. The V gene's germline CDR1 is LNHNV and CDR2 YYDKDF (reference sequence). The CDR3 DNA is TGTGCCACCAGCAGAGATTTAGGGAGAGCCGGGGGCACTGAAGCTTTCTTT. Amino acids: CATSRDLGRAGGTEAFF.

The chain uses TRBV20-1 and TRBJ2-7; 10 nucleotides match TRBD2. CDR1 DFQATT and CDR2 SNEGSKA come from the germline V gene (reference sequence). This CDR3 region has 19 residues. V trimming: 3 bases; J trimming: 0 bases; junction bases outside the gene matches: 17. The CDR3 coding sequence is TGCAGTGCTAGTTCGACCCATGTCCTACTAGCGGGGTTCTCCTACGAGCAGTACTTC. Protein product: CSASSTHVLLAGFSYEQYF.

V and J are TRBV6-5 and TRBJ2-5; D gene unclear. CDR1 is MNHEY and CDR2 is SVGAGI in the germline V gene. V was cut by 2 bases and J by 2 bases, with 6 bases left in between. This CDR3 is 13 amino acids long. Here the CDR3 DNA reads TGTGCCAGCAGTTACAGCATACAAGAGACCCAGTACTTC. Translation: CASSYSIQETQYF.

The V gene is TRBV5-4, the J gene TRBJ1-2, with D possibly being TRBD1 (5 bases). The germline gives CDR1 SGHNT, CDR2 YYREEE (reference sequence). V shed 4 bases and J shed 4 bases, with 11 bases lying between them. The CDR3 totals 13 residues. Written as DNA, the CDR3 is TGTGCCAGCAGCGGACGGACATTCTATGGCTACACCTTC. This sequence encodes CASSGRTFYGYTF.

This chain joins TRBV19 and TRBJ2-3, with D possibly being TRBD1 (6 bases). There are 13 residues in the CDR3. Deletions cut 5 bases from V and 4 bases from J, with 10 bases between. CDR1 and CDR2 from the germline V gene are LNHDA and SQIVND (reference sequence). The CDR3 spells CASSSQGSDTQYF. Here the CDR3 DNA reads TGTGCCAGTAGTTCCCAGGGGTCAGATACGCAGTATTTT. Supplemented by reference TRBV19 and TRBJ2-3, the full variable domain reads DGGITQSPKYLFRKEGQNVTLSCEQNLNHDAMYWYRQDPGQGLRLIYYSQIVNDFQKGDIAEGYSVSREKKESFPLTVTSAQKNPTAFYLCASSSQGSDTQYFGPGTRLTVL.

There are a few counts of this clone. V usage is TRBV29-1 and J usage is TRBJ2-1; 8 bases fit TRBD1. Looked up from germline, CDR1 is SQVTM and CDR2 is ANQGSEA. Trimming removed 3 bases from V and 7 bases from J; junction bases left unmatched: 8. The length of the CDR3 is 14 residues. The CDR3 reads CSVEDRASVNEQFF. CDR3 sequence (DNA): TGCAGCGTTGAGGACAGGGCGTCAGTGAATGAGCAGTTCTTC.

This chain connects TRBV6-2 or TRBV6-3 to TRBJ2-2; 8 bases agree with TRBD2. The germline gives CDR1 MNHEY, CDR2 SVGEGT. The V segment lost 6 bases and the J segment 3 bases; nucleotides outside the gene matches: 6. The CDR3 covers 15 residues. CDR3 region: CASSDGGAHTGELFF. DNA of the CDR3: TGTGCCAGCAGCGACGGGGGGGCGCACACCGGGGAGCTGTTTTTT.

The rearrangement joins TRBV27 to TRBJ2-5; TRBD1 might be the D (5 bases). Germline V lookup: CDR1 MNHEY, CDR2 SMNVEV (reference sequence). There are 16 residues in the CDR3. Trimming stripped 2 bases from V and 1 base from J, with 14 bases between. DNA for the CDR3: TGTGCCAGCAGTTTAAGTCTGGGGCAGGGCCAAGAGACCCAGTACTTC. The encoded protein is CASSLSLGQGQETQYF.

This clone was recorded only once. CDR3 region: CASSLAFLNTEAFF. The CDR3 DNA reads as TGTGCCAGCAGCTTAGCGTTTCTTAACACTGAAGCTTTCTTT. The chain links TRBV7-2 to TRBJ1-1; D is unresolved. The CDR3 length is 14 residues. The germline V gene has CDR1 SGHTA and CDR2 FQGNSA. V lost 0 bases and J lost 2, with 7 bases in between.

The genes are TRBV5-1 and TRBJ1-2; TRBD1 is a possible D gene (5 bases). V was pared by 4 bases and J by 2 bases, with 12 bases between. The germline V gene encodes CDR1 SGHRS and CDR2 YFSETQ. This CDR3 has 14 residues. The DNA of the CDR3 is TGCGCCAGCAGCCCTCAGGGATTCAACTATGGCTACACCTTC. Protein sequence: CASSPQGFNYGYTF.

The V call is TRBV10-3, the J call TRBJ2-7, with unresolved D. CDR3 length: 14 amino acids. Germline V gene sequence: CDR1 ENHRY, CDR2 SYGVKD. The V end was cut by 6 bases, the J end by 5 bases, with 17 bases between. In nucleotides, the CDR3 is TGTGCCATCAGACCGAGCCGACTTCCCCACGAGCAGTACTTC. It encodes CAIRPSRLPHEQYF.

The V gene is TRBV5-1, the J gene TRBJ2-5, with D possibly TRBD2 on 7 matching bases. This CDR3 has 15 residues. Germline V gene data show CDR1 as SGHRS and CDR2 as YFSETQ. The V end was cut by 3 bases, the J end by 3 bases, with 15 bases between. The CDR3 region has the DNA TGCGCCAGCAGCTCGACCGGGGGGCCCGAAGAGACCCAGTACTTC. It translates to CASSSTGGPEETQYF. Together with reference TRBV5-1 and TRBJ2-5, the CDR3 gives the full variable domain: KAGVTQTPRYLIKTRGQQVTLSCSPISGHRSVSWYQQTPGQGLQFLFEYFSETQRNKGNFPGRFSGRQFSNSRSEMNVSTLELGDSALYLCASSSTGGPEETQYFGPGTRLLVL.

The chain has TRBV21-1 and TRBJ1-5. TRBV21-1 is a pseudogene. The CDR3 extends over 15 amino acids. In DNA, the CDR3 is TGTGCCAGCAGCACTCAGAGAGATAGCAATCAGCCCCAGCATTTT. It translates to CASSTQRDSNQPQHF.